Listed below are T cell receptor beta chains from one sample, sequenced in a study of blood T cell repertoires in COVID-19. Libraries were prepared by immunoSEQ multiplex PCR; TCRdb keeps only in-frame clonotypes and omits some of them. In the table there are approximately 260,000 clones, around nine tenths of which are singletons. Sequencing input: peripheral blood. The receptors stem from a man aged 50 to 60 with acute or convalescent COVID-19. Both conserved end residues are part of each CDR3. The D gene is left open where the match is weak. Expanded clones get a size class; other rows say once, few or many, or leave the size out.

v_call	d_call	j_call	clone_size	cdr3_aa	cdr3_nt
TRBV19	-	TRBJ2-7	-	CASRGTPSSYEQYF	TGTGCCAGCCGCGGCACACCAAGCTCCTACGAGCAGTACTTC
TRBV11-2	-	TRBJ1-1	-	CASSLAPGGGGTEAFF	TGTGCCAGCAGCTTAGCCCCTGGTGGGGGCGGCACTGAAGCTTTCTTT
TRBV10-3	-	TRBJ1-2	-	CAISESADGYTF	TGTGCCATCAGTGAGTCGGCGGATGGCTACACCTTC
TRBV6-5	-	TRBJ2-1	once	CATSVGVGLDEQFF	TGTGCCACCTCGGTAGGAGTGGGGCTCGATGAGCAGTTCTTC
TRBV29-1	-	TRBJ1-2	-	CSVEDRGQMVYGYTF	TGCAGCGTTGAAGATCGGGGACAAATGGTCTATGGCTACACCTTC
TRBV14	-	TRBJ2-3	-	CASSRREGADTQYF	TGTGCCAGCAGCCGCCGGGAGGGGGCGGATACGCAGTATTTT
TRBV29-1	-	TRBJ1-4	-	CSVLRGGFNEKLFF	TGCAGCGTTTTGAGGGGGGGGTTTAATGAAAAACTGTTTTTT
TRBV29-1	-	TRBJ1-5	-	CSVTHGQSGQPQHF	TGCAGCGTCACACATGGACAGTCGGGTCAGCCCCAGCATTTT
TRBV9	TRBD1	TRBJ1-2	-	CASSVGPPTGGYGYTF	TGTGCCAGCAGCGTAGGCCCCCCGACAGGGGGCTATGGCTACACCTTC
TRBV3-1/TRBV3-2	TRBD1	TRBJ1-2	-	CASSHGQGDGYTF	TGTGCCAGCAGCCATGGACAGGGGGATGGCTACACCTTC
TRBV7-6	TRBD2	TRBJ2-3	-	CASRGEGKLSSTDTQYF	TGTGCCAGCAGGGGGGAGGGCAAGCTTTCTAGCACAGATACGCAGTATTTT
TRBV2	TRBD1	TRBJ2-5	-	CATRTGEAETQYF	TGTGCCACCAGGACAGGGGAGGCCGAGACCCAGTACTTC
TRBV7-9	TRBD1	TRBJ2-1	-	CASSLGQPDSYNEQFF	TGTGCCAGCAGCTTGGGACAGCCTGACTCCTACAATGAGCAGTTCTTC
TRBV4-1	-	TRBJ2-1	-	CASSPPGDEQFF	TGCGCCAGCAGCCCACCAGGGGATGAGCAGTTCTTC
TRBV7-3	TRBD1	TRBJ2-6	-	CASSLDRGVGANVLTF	TGTGCCAGCAGCTTGGACAGGGGTGTTGGGGCCAACGTCCTGACTTTC
TRBV5-1	TRBD1	TRBJ1-4	-	CASSRTTGREKLFF	TGCGCCAGCAGCCGTACGACAGGGAGAGAAAAACTGTTTTTT
TRBV7-9	-	TRBJ2-6	-	CASSLGANPRGANVLTF	TGTGCCAGCAGCTTAGGGGCTAATCCACGGGGGGCCAACGTCCTGACTTTC
TRBV5-1	TRBD1	TRBJ1-5	-	CASSPTGGDQPQHF	TGCGCCAGCAGCCCGACAGGGGGAGATCAGCCCCAGCATTTT
TRBV29-1	-	TRBJ1-1	-	CSVASGGPREAFF	TGCAGCGTCGCGAGCGGAGGGCCGCGTGAAGCTTTCTTT
TRBV6-5	TRBD1	TRBJ1-5	-	CASSLTGGGQPQHF	TGTGCCAGCAGTCTTACAGGGGGCGGTCAGCCCCAGCATTTT
TRBV7-9	TRBD1	TRBJ1-1	-	CASSLDWGQGTGAFF	TGTGCCAGCAGCTTAGATTGGGGACAGGGCACCGGAGCTTTCTTT
TRBV7-9	-	TRBJ2-1	-	CASSPDDRGQFF	TGTGCCAGCAGCCCCGACGACCGGGGACAGTTCTTC
TRBV6-4	TRBD1	TRBJ1-1	-	CASRDRERSTEAFF	TGTGCCAGCAGAGACAGGGAGAGGAGCACTGAAGCTTTCTTT
TRBV5-1	-	TRBJ2-7	-	CASSLMEGEQYF	TGCGCCAGCAGCTTGATGGAGGGTGAGCAGTACTTC
TRBV4-1	TRBD1	TRBJ2-2	-	CASSQDQGARTGELFF	TGCGCCAGCAGCCAAGATCAGGGGGCGAGGACCGGGGAGCTGTTTTTT
TRBV3-1/TRBV3-2	TRBD1	TRBJ2-3	-	CASSLRSGGPQYF	TGTGCCAGCAGCCTTAGGTCAGGGGGCCCGCAGTATTTT
TRBV2	-	TRBJ1-2	-	CASSASGNYGYTF	TGTGCCAGCAGTGCTAGCGGTAACTATGGCTACACCTTC
TRBV19	TRBD2	TRBJ2-3	-	CASRWGGADTQYF	TGTGCCAGTAGATGGGGAGGGGCAGATACGCAGTATTTT
TRBV11-1	-	TRBJ2-1	-	CASSLGGLRDNEQFF	TGTGCCAGCAGCTTAGGTGGACTTCGGGACAATGAGCAGTTCTTC
TRBV9	TRBD1	TRBJ2-7	-	CASSVTGTGVSEQYF	TGTGCCAGCAGCGTCACCGGGACAGGAGTAAGCGAGCAGTACTTC
TRBV7-8	TRBD2	TRBJ2-7	-	CASSLDASGGPTYEQYF	TGTGCCAGCAGCTTAGACGCTAGCGGGGGCCCTACCTACGAGCAGTACTTC